This T cell receptor (beta chain) was sequenced during a study of T cells after yellow fever vaccination. This clonotype was seen many times. Between the trimmed V and J ends, which lost 2 bases and 0 bases, there was a span of 8 bases. This CDR3 is built from 15 residues. CDR1 SEHNR and CDR2 FQNEAQ come from the germline V gene (reference sequence). MiXCR, run by TCRdb on the 5' RACE reads, gives a single entry per CDR3 protein. The data contain 450,000 to 600,000 distinct CDR3 sequences, 13% of them singletons. The rearrangement links TRBV7-9 to TRBJ2-4; D is possibly TRBD2 (6 bases). The sequence was obtained from a man between 25 and 39 years old who received the YFV17D yellow fever vaccine. The sample here was PBMCs, taken on the day of the yellow fever booster vaccination. CDR3 loop: CASSLSGLAKNIQYF. The CDR3 DNA follows: TGTGCCAGCAGCTTAAGCGGGTTAGCCAAAAACATTCAGTACTTC.